This TCR beta chain stems from a study of blood T cell repertoires in COVID-19. About the study: Acute-phase and convalescent COVID-19 samples originated in the United States, Italy and Spain.

Using immunoSEQ multiplex PCR, the repertoire was profiled, and TCRdb retains in-frame clones only, with some absent. This sample has some 48,000 clones, with almost 80% found just once. This clone showed up just once. Germline CDR1 is SQVTM and CDR2 is ANQGSEA. The CDR3 runs to 12 residues. With V trimmed by 8 bases and J by 2 bases, 6 bases remained unmatched. The chain uses TRBV29-1 and TRBJ2-7, with 7 positions matching TRBD1. The sequenced sample consisted of PBMCs or T cells enriched from blood (not recorded which). This sequence originates from a woman aged 45 to 65 with acute COVID-19. CDR3 residues: CSISGQTYEQYF. The CDR3 region has the DNA TGCAGCATCTCGGGACAGACCTACGAGCAGTACTTC.